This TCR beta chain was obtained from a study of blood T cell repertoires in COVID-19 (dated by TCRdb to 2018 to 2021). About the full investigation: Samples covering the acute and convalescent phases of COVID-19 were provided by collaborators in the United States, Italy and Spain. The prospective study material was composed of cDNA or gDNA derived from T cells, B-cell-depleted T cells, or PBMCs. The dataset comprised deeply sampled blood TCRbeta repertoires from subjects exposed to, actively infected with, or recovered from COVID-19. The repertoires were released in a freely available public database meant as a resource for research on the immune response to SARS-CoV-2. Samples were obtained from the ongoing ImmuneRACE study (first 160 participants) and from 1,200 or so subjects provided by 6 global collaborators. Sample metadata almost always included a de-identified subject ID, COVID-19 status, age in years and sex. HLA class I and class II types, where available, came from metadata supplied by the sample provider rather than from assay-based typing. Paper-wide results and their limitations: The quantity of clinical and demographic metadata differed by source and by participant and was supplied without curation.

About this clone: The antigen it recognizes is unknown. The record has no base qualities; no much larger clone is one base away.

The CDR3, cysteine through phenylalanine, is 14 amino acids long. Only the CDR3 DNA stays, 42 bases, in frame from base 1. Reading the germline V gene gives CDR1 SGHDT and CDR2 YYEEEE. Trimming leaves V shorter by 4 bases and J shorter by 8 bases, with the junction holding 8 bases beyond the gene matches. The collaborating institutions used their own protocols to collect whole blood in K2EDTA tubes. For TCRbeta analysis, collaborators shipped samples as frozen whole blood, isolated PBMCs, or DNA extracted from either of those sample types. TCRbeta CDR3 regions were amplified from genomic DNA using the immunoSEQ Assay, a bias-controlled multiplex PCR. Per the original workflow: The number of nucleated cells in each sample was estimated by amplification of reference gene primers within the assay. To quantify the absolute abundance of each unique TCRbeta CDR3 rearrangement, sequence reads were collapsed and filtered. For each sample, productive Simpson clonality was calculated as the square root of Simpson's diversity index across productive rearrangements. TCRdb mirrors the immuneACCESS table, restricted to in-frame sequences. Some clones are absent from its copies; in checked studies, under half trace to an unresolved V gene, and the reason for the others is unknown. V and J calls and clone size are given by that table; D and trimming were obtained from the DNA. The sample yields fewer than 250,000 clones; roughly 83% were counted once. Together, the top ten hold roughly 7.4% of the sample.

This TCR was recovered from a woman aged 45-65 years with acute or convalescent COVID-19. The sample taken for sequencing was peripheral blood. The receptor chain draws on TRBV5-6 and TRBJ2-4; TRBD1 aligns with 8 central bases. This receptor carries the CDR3 CASSPNDRGDIQYF. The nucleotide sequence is TGTGCCAGCAGCCCGAACGACAGGGGAGACATTCAGTACTTC.